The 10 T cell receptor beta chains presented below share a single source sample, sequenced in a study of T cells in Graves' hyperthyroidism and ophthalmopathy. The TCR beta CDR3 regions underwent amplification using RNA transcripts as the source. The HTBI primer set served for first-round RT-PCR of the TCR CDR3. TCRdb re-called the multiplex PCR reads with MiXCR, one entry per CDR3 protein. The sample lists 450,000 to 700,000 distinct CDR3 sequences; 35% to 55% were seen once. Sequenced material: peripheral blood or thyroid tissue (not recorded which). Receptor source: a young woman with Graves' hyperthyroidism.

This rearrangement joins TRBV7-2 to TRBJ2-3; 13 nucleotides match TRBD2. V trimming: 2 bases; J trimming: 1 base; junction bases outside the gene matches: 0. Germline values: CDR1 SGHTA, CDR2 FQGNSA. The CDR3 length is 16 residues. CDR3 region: CASSLTSGRGTDTQYF. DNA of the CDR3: TGTGCCAGCAGCTTAACTAGCGGGAGGGGCACAGATACGCAGTATTTT.

This CDR3 is CAITEGTKGNTIYF. CDR3 in DNA: TGTGCCATCACCGAAGGTACGAAAGGAAACACCATATATTTT. The chain has TRBV10-3 and TRBJ1-3; D gene unclear. The germline V gene has CDR1 ENHRY and CDR2 SYGVKD. V gave up 7 bases and J gave up 4 bases, with 14 bases separating them. The CDR3 is 14 amino acids.

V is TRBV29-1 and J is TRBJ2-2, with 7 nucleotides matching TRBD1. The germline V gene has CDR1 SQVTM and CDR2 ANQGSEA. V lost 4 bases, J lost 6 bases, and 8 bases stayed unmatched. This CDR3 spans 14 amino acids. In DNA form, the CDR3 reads TGCAGCGTTGGACAGGGAGTGGAGGCCGGGGAGCTGTTTTTT. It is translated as CSVGQGVEAGELFF.

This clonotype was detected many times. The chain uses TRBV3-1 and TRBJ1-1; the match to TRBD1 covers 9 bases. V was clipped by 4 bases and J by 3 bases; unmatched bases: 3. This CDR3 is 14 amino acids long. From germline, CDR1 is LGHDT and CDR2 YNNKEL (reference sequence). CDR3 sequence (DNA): TGTGCCAGCAGCCGGAGACAGGGGGACACTGAAGCTTTCTTT. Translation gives CASSRRQGDTEAFF.

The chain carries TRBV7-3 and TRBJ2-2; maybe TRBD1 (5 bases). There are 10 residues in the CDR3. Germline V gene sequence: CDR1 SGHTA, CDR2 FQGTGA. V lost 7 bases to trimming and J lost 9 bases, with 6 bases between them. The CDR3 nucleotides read TGTGCCAGCAAGGGGCGGGAGCTGTTTTTT. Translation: CASKGRELFF.

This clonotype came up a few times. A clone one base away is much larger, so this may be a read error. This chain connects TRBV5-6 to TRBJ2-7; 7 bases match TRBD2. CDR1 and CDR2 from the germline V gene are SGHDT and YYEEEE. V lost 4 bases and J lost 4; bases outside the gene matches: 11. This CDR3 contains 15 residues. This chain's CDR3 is CASSLTGGRTYEQYF. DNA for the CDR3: TGTGCCAGCAGCCTTACTGGCGGGAGAACTTACGAGCAGTACTTC.

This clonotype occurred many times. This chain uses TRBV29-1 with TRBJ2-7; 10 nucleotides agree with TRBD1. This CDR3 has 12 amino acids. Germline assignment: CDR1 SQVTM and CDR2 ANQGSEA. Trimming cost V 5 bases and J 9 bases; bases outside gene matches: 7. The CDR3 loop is CSVSDRGAWQYF. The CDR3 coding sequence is TGCAGCGTTTCGGACAGGGGGGCATGGCAGTACTTC.

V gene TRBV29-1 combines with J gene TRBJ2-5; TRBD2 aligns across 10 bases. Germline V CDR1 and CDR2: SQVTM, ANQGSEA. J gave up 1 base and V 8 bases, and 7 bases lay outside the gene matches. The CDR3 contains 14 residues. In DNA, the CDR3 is TGCAGCTTGGAAGCGGGAGGGCCCCAAGAGACCCAGTACTTC. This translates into CSLEAGGPQETQYF.

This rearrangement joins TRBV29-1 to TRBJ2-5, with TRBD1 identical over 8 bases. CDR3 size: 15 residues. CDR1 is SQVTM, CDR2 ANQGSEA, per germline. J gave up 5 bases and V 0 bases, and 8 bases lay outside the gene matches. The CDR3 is CSVEDRGREYETQYF. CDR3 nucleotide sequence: TGCAGCGTTGAAGACAGGGGGCGGGAATATGAGACCCAGTACTTC.

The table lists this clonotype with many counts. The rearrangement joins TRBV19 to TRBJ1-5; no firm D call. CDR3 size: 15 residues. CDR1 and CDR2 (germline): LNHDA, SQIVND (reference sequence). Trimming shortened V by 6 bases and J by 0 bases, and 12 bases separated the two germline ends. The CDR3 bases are TGTGCCAGTAGCCCCCCGAGCTATAGCAATCAGCCCCAGCATTTT. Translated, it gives CASSPPSYSNQPQHF.